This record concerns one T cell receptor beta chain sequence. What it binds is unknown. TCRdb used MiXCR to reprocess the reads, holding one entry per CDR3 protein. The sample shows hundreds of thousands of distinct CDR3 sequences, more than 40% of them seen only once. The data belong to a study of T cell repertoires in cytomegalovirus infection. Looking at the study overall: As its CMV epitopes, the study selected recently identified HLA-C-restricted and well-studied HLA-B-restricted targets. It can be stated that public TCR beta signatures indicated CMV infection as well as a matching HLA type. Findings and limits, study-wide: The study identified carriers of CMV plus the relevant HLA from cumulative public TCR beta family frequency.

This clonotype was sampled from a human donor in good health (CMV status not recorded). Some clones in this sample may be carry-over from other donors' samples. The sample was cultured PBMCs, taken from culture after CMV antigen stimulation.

CDR3 sequence reads: CASMRGWETEAFF. CDR3 bases: TGTGCCAGCATGAGGGGTTGGGAAACTGAAGCTTTCTTT. V usage is TRBV25-1 and J usage is TRBJ1-1; weak D call: TRBD1 (5 bases). Germline-derived CDR1 and CDR2 are MGHDK and SYGVNS. The CDR3 totals 13 residues. V dropped 7 bases and J dropped 5 bases, with 14 bases sitting between them.